This T cell receptor (beta chain) was observed in a study of shared clonotypes between healthy human individuals (dated by TCRdb to 2020 to 2022). About the full investigation: Three men and a couple of women, aged 18 to 49 years, made up the cohort. To estimate repertoire size and how much clonotype sharing occurs between individuals, the study deeply sequenced the blood TCR repertoires of several healthy adults. For each donor, CD4 naive and CD4 memory were each run on three plates, CD8 naive on two plates, and CD8 memory on one plate. Between about 0.85 and 10 billion PBMCs per donor were obtained by leukapheresis. To increase sequencing depth and limit assay-specific biases, different laboratories used diverse techniques to prepare libraries and sequence TCR repertoires. On the study overall, not on this receptor specifically: Compared with non-shared clonotypes, clonotypes shared by all four sorted-subset donors had higher generation probabilities. Based on pairwise subsampling, the degree of clonotype sharing among donors was expected to be affected by sequencing depth. Because the study included a small number of donors, the genetic and exposure-history diversity represented was limited. Even with the large sequencing depth, rarefaction of the sorted-subset datasets indicated that sequencing was incomplete. Sampling was restricted to blood, and TCR repertoires in tissues likely differ from the TCR repertoires found in blood. Estimated clonotype richness was generally larger for naive than for memory subsets. Sharing across a few donors was observed for roughly 5.4% of naive CD4, about 3.2% of naive CD8, roughly 2.4% of memory CD4, and roughly 0.4% of memory CD8 clonotypes.

On this clone itself: Its antigen is currently not known. No base quality values were provided; no much bigger clone lies one nucleotide off.

The donors were healthy, HIV-negative adults who had no recently reported acute infections or vaccinations. Only Caucasian adults living in Nashville, Tennessee, USA were represented among the donors. CD4+ T cells were enriched through magnetic negative selection, after which naive cells were positively selected on CD45RA and the remaining negative fraction served as the memory subset. After blood collection by leukapheresis, PBMCs were isolated using Ficoll-Histopaque density gradient centrifugation and then cryopreserved in the vapor phase of liquid nitrogen. Analytical flow cytometry was used to check the purity and quantity of each magnetically sorted T cell population. Genomic DNA was isolated from each sorted fraction and quantified by UV absorbance on a Nanodrop 2000c. Using the deep immunoSEQ assay, multiplex PCR amplified TCR CDR3 regions from genomic DNA. Genomic DNA extracted from each cell subset was distributed evenly over all wells of several immunoSEQ 96-well plates, and each plate served as one replicate. For sorted subsets, 200 ng of genomic DNA, equivalent to 25,000 to 35,000 T cell genomes, went into each replicate PCR. Purified libraries were quantified with a Qubit 3.0 fluorometer, sized on a Bioanalyzer 2100, and re-quantified with the KAPA Library Quantification kit. Every immunoSEQ 96-well plate was sequenced on a dedicated single-read 150-cycle Illumina NextSeq 550 flow cell. The authors' pipeline ran thus. Because only junctional sequences without quality scores were contained in the immunoSEQ output, filtering matching that applied to full-length reads could not be performed. Sequences were annotated with PyIR, a Python wrapper for IgBLAST v1.9, using IMGT germline references to assign V/J genes and CDR3. Any read was removed if the V/J assignment was weak (E-value above 1e-6), the CDR3 was missing, or the read contained stop codons, out-of-frame junctions, or ambiguous translated residues. V3J clonotypes were defined by identical inferred V gene, J gene, and CDR3 amino acid sequence. To compute the percentage overlap between repertoires, the number of shared unique clonotypes was divided by the size of the smaller repertoire. Three approaches were used to assess repertoire richness: RTK rarefaction, the Chao1 estimator, and Recon v2.1 estimates of unobserved clonotypes. For all TCRbeta clonotypes obtained by the gDNA method from a few donors, generation probabilities were computed with OLGA. As stored in TCRdb, this immuneACCESS dataset retains in-frame rearrangements with V and J assigned. A fraction of the clones does not appear; measured against another copy, unresolved V genes explain less than half of the discrepancy, and the remainder lacks a known reason. V and J calls and clone size are copied from that table; D and trimming were computed from the DNA. This sample gives a few million clones in total; more than 90% of them show up just once. The top ten clones comprise 0.13% of the sample.

From cysteine to phenylalanine, the CDR3 is 15 amino acids long. CDR3 DNA is the only sequence kept; it has 45 bases, read in frame from the first base. The germline V gene specifies SGHRS as CDR1 and YFSETQ as CDR2. Trimming takes 3 bases off V and 6 bases off J; junction bases not matched to a gene: 5. The sample was naive CD4+ T cells sorted from blood. The cell subset or site label, as the study defines it: CD45RA+ positively selected. The TCR originated in a man in his late teens or twenties in good health. The sequence links TRBV5-1 to TRBJ2-1, and 11 bases in between align with TRBD2. The CDR3 here reads CASSYLSGGANEQFF. The sequenced DNA: TGCGCCAGCAGCTACCTTAGCGGGGGGGCCAATGAGCAGTTCTTC.